These 6 T cell receptor beta chains originate from one sample sequenced in a study of identical twins. TCRdb reanalysed the 5' RACE reads using MiXCR and keeps one entry per CDR3 protein. Counted here are around 960,000 distinct CDR3 sequences, 9% to 15% occurring once; the ten biggest clones make up around 1.5%. The same data also contributed to another study, on yellow fever vaccine responses in identical twins.

What was sequenced was PBMCs. These receptor sequences come from a woman aged 18-30 years in good health.

This clonotype appeared many times. The V call is TRBV5-1, the J call TRBJ2-5, with 9 positions matching TRBD1. The CDR3 contains 14 residues. Looked up from germline, CDR1 is SGHRS and CDR2 is YFSETQ. The trim removed 4 bases at V and 5 bases at J, leaving 6 bases unmatched. This CDR3 reads CASSMGQGRETQYF. CDR3 nucleotide sequence: TGCGCCAGCAGCATGGGACAGGGTAGGGAGACCCAGTACTTC. The full variable domain, with the rest looked up from reference TRBV5-1 and TRBJ2-5, is KAGVTQTPRYLIKTRGQQVTLSCSPISGHRSVSWYQQTPGQGLQFLFEYFSETQRNKGNFPGRFSGRQFSNSRSEMNVSTLELGDSALYLCASSMGQGRETQYFGPGTRLLVL.

This clonotype was found a few times. The V call is TRBV7-7, the J call TRBJ2-7, with TRBD2 matching 8 bases. With 5 bases clipped from V and 4 bases from J, the junction kept 10 bases outside the gene matches. The germline V gene has CDR1 SSHAT and CDR2 FNYEAQ (reference sequence). This CDR3 is built from 15 residues. The CDR3, as DNA: TGTGCCAGCAGCCAGGGACTAGACGATTCATACGAGCAGTACGTC. Translation: CASSQGLDDSYEQYV.

In this sample, this clonotype turned up a few times. The chain has TRBV7-6 and TRBJ2-1; no firm D call. The V end was cut by 3 bases, the J end by 3 bases, with 3 bases between. CDR3 length: 12 amino acids. Germline-derived CDR1 and CDR2 are SGHVS and FNYEAQ. The CDR3: CASSFFYNEQFF. The DNA of the CDR3 is TGTGCCAGCAGCTTTTTCTACAATGAGCAGTTCTTC.

V and J are TRBV7-8 and TRBJ2-5, with 10 positions matching TRBD1. There are 17 residues in the CDR3. J lost 4 bases, V lost 2 bases, and 10 bases had no gene match. Germline CDR1 is SGHVS and CDR2 is FQNEAQ. CDR3 in amino acids: CASSLSPPGQGIETQYF. For the CDR3, the DNA is TGTGCCAGCAGCTTATCCCCTCCGGGACAGGGGATAGAGACCCAGTACTTC.

In its sample, this clonotype was seen a few times. This sequence joins TRBV4-1 and TRBJ2-7; no firm D call. This CDR3 contains 14 residues. V lost 4 bases to trimming and J lost 3 bases, with 13 bases between them. The germline CDR1 and CDR2 sequences are MGHRA and YSYEKL. CDR3 sequence: CASSPPEEGYEQYV. The CDR3 nucleotides read TGCGCCAGCAGCCCGCCCGAAGAAGGCTACGAGCAGTACGTC.

The genes are TRBV3-1 and TRBJ2-3; 9 bases match TRBD2. The CDR3 is 17 amino acids. The germline V gene encodes CDR1 LGHDT and CDR2 YNNKEL (reference sequence). J gave up 0 bases and V 0 bases, and 4 bases lay outside the gene matches. CDR3 amino acids: CASSQDGTSRSTDTQYF. As DNA, the CDR3 is TGTGCCAGCAGCCAAGATGGGACTAGCAGAAGCACAGATACGCAGTATTTT.